The source of this T cell receptor beta chain is a study of cytomegalovirus exposure and HLA in healthy donors. Overall study findings and caveats: Later analysis revealed greater clonal expansion in HLA-associated TCR beta chains than in equally common others. The authors listed 150 to 200 TCR beta chains as cytomegalovirus-associated. Evidence from a later analysis indicated that most CMV-associated TCR beta chains looked HLA-restricted. Later analysis showed TCR association rates varying by HLA locus, highest for DRB1 and lowest for HLA-C.

The study ran its PCR with 60 Vbeta and 13 Jbeta primers. TCRdb keeps only in-frame clones here, not all; method: immunoSEQ multiplex PCR. The sample yields 100,000 to 140,000 clones, 81% seen once. Of note for this clone: Antigen unknown.

The ends lost 6 bases at V and 5 bases at J; junction bases unmatched: 13. This CDR3 region has 15 residues. Germline CDR1 reads SGHRS; CDR2 reads YFSETQ. The receptor was derived from a man aged 30-40 years in good health and CMV-seronegative. V gene TRBV5-1 combines with J gene TRBJ2-5, with 7 nucleotides matching TRBD2. Sequencing was carried out using PBMCs. The CDR3 spells CASTSGSGGPETQYF. CDR3 nucleotides: TGCGCCAGCACGTCTGGGTCGGGAGGACCGGAGACCCAGTACTTC.